This TCR beta chain was identified during a study of blood T cell repertoires in COVID-19. Whole-study context: The United States, Italy and Spain were the sources of the acute and convalescent COVID-19 samples.

In the original workflow: Cell counts per sample came from amplifying reference gene primers. Sequencing was performed with immunoSEQ multiplex PCR; in TCRdb, only in-frame clones are kept and a portion is missing. The DNA gave D and trimming, while V, J and clone size come from that table. The repertoire holds 250,000 to 350,000 clones, with approximately 89% as singletons. This TCR derives from a woman in her 30s who had recovered from COVID-19. Sequenced sample: peripheral blood.

CDR3 in DNA: TGTGCCAACTCGCCAAGAAGCTATGGCTACACCTTC. This sequence encodes CANSPRSYGYTF. V is TRBV28 and J is TRBJ1-2; D gene ambiguous. V lost 10 bases and J 4 bases, leaving 13 bases between the germline ends. This CDR3 has 12 residues. The germline CDR1 and CDR2 sequences are MDHEN and SYDVKM.